This T cell receptor (beta chain) was observed in a study of cytomegalovirus exposure and HLA in healthy donors listed by TCRdb under 2017. About the study as a whole: According to an earlier analysis of several hundred of the donors, about 179 million T cells yielded 90 million to 140 million unique TCR beta sequences and about 280 Gb of sequence data. An early release covering around 630 HLA-typed donors comprised about 300 gigabases of sequencing data and around 80 million unique TCR sequences. Of the 300 to 450 genotyped donors, roughly 76% were placed in the genetic ancestry cluster associated with self-reported Caucasian donors. The study aimed to test whether signatures of past pathogen exposure could be identified by cataloging public T cell receptors. The study profiled the T cell repertoires of 500 to 800 subjects by immunosequencing and related them to cytomegalovirus serostatus. Besides the first cohort of around 670 subjects, a separate validation cohort made up of about 120 different subjects was used. To predict cytomegalovirus infection status, the study combined high-throughput TCR immunosequencing, statistical association of individual TCRs with disease status, and machine learning. A later analysis re-analyzed previously published TCR beta repertoires from 666 donors and added high-resolution HLA genotyping to study TCR occurrence patterns. In the later analysis, no new phenotypic data were used to find candidate immune exposures; instead, reliance was placed on TCR beta sequences and their occurrence across donors. An earlier analysis of several hundred of the donors used high-throughput TCR beta sequencing to judge whether each TCR beta V gene segment behaved as functional or pseudogenic. Alongside the repertoire data, information on donor age, sex, ethnicity and CMV serostatus was compiled. A later genetic analysis used genome-wide SNP genotypes for about 65% of the 666 donors, treating that subset as a discovery cohort. All discovery cohort repertoires had been generated using a single sequencing platform. HLA typing included class I and class II loci at four-digit resolution. Typing coverage differed by locus: A, B, C, DRB1 and DQB1 were typed in about 620-640 donors, DQA1 in approximately 520, DPA1 in approximately 600, and DPB1 in 472. A handful of DR-DQ haplotypes were handled as single units for association and clustering because linkage in the cohort was strong. Among about 370 genotyped donors of the cohort, an average of approximately 220,000 unique TCR beta nucleotide sequences was sequenced per donor, of which roughly 17% were non-productive.

On this clone itself: Its antigen has not been determined. No per-base quality is available; no much larger clone lies one base away.

Relative to germline, V is missing 6 bases and J is missing 6 bases, with 7 bases of the junction outside any gene match. The germline V gene sets CDR1 to MNHEY and CDR2 to SVGAGI. From the cysteine through the phenylalanine, the CDR3 covers 13 amino acids. Here the CDR3 DNA is all that survives: 39 bases in frame from base 1. Library preparation employed the immunoSEQ multiplex PCR assay. The multiplex PCR relied on a mix of 60 forward primers for TCR Vbeta segments and 13 reverse primers for TCR Jbeta segments. Amplification of the CDR3 region of rearranged TCR beta genes was performed with a multiplex PCR assay on genomic DNA. Amplified TCR beta libraries were sequenced as 87-base-pair reads on the Illumina HiSeq System. On the authors' methods: A later analysis counted about 80 million unique TCR beta chains across the 640 or so repertoires, and approximately 11 million of these chains were shared by at least two donors. A nearest-neighbor algorithm error-corrected the raw reads and collapsed the reads into unique sequences, merging closely related sequences to remove PCR and sequencing errors. To assign V, D and J gene segments, CDR3 sequences were aligned to IMGT reference sequences. For a sequence to be retained, a match of at least six nucleotides was required to both a V gene segment and a J gene segment. A rearrangement was called productive if the CDR3 had no stop codons and remained in frame with V and J, and every other rearrangement was called non-productive. CDR3 was defined according to IMGT convention as the region running from the second conserved V-encoded cysteine to the conserved J-encoded phenylalanine. The earlier analysis of roughly 590 of the donors excluded any sequence lacking an unambiguous match to a single V gene segment. An earlier analysis of several hundred of the donors called V segments functional above 56.7% productive rearrangements and segregating when the between-donor standard deviation exceeded 5%. A statistical classification framework was built for diagnosing cytomegalovirus status from the catalog of TCR beta chain sequences. V and J gene assignment, in a later analysis, came from comparing TCR nucleotide sequences with IMGT/GENE-DB human TR gene sequences. Using the TCRdist pipeline, a later analysis assigned CDR3 sequences along with most-parsimonious VDJ recombination scenarios. In a later analysis, each TCR beta chain was defined by its CDR3 amino acid sequence together with its V-gene family, and reads without a unique V-gene family were excluded. A later analysis removed 592 highly shared, low-generation-probability nucleotide sequences to deal with suspected cross-contamination and a sequencing artifact. A later analysis calculated a clonal expansion index for each public chain from normalized within-repertoire ranks of inferred template counts. A later analysis computed generation probabilities with a VDJ recombination model fitted to out-of-frame rearrangements, and checked the results against IGoR. Hypergeometric tests were used in a later analysis to score TCR-TCR, TCR-HLA and TCR-CMV co-occurrence, with a repertoire-size bias correction applied to the TCR pairs. To estimate false discovery rates, a later analysis permuted the HLA or CMV assignments 20 times. In a later analysis, co-occurring TCRs were grouped with DBSCAN, and TCRdist sequence similarity was added when clustering was performed within HLA-allele-positive subsets. Co-occurrence clustering excluded repertoires with fewer than 30,000 or more than 120,000 public chains, plus five with anomalous nucleotide sharing. TCRdb mirrors the immuneACCESS table, restricted to in-frame sequences. Some clones are absent from its copies; in checked studies, under half trace to an unresolved V gene, and the reason for the others is unknown. The D gene and trimming were derived from the DNA, and the V and J assignments and clone size from that table. This sample gives 150,000 to 180,000 clones in total; under 85% of them show up just once. The ten biggest clones cover over 2.5% of the sample.

Summary of the overall study and its limitations: A later genetic analysis reported fewer N-insertions in productive TCRs among donors in an Asian-associated ancestry cluster than the roughly 670-donor mean. A further reported finding was that TCR beta sequences accurately predicted the HLA-A and HLA-B alleles for most subjects in the first cohort. The classifier was reported to diagnose cytomegalovirus status with high specificity and sensitivity in both the original and validation cohorts. Correlated functional status among segregating V segments might reflect linkage disequilibrium, but an unknown experimental factor could not be ruled out. The cohort was sequenced for TCR beta chains only, and without alpha or paired-chain data the features that could be detected were limited. A later analysis reported that several top co-occurrence clusters appeared linked to parvovirus B19, influenza, CMV and Epstein-Barr virus. Some IMGT-functional V segments, including TRBV6-2 and TRBV6-3, could not be distinguished by the 87-base-pair reads and were therefore excluded. Because some donors lacked HLA typing at each locus, the association tests relied only on the typed subset. The earlier analysis of 587 of the donors excluded around 17 rarely observed V segments, including chromosome 9 orphons, because counts were too low. An association between a missense DCLRE1C variant and V-gene and J-gene trimming of TCR beta chains was found in a later genetic analysis and replicated in an independent cohort. A few of the identified cytomegalovirus-associated TCR beta chains were confirmed in vitro to be specific for cytomegalovirus antigens. Compared with equally common non-associated chains, HLA-associated TCR beta chains in a later analysis were more clonally expanded and had lower generation probabilities. Most TCR sequences were observed very rarely across donors, whereas some public TCRs were present in many individuals. CMV serostatus was the only immune exposure information available for the cohort. Broadly in line with IMGT annotations, most TCR beta V segments showed up in productive rearrangements about 87% or about 30% of the time in an earlier analysis of 450 to 600 of the donors. Strong co-occurrence of HLA alleles, especially DR and DQ, made assigning TCR associations to individual alleles difficult. A cluster of highly shared sequence variants was judged likely to represent a technical artifact of the sequencing pipeline. Most CMV-associated TCR beta chains appeared to be HLA-restricted in a later analysis, and the HLA associations seemed to be driven largely by CMV exposure. A later analysis found that TCR association rates varied across HLA loci, with DRB1 alleles showing the most associated TCRs and HLA-C alleles the fewest. At a false discovery rate of 0.05, a later analysis linked about 16,000 TCR beta sequences to specific HLA alleles. Sequencing depth was assumed to be roughly uniform across donors in the presence/absence analyses, though that assumption may not hold. According to the authors, the approach could potentially be generalized to other disease states and immunological phenotypes. The study gave a list of 150 to 200 TCR beta chains associated with cytomegalovirus.

The cohort was made up of under 800 healthy bone marrow donors. Cohort members were all nominally healthy when sampled, although unrecorded immune exposures were likely present. The donor was CMV seronegative and was included in the group of a few hundred seronegative cohort members. Every donor gave a peripheral blood sample, and the peripheral blood mononuclear cells from that sample were used for TCR beta sequencing. The Qiagen DNeasy Blood Extraction Kit was used to extract genomic DNA from the blood cell samples. The sequence derives from a man aged 18 to 35 in good health and CMV-seronegative. Sequences were obtained from PBMCs. Recombination linked TRBV6-5 to TRBJ1-2; TRBD1 lines up with 7 middle nucleotides. The CDR3 region: CASRYPGTDGYTF. The DNA reads as follows: TGTGCCAGCAGGTACCCCGGGACAGATGGCTACACCTTC.